The rows below give T cell receptor beta chains drawn from one sample of a study of blood T cell repertoires in COVID-19. The assay was immunoSEQ multiplex PCR, and TCRdb's table has in-frame clones only and misses some. The sample shows approximately 200,000 clones, 87% of them seen only once. Sequenced material: peripheral blood. The receptors derive from a man aged 55-75 years who had recovered from COVID-19. CDR3s include the opening cysteine and the closing phenylalanine or tryptophan. Fields, in order: V gene, J gene, clone size, D gene, CDR3 protein, CDR3 DNA. D genes are given only for firm matches. Some rows mark clone size as missing; the rest say once, few, many or name a class of expanded clone.

>TRBV5-1|TRBJ2-6|-|TRBD1
CASSLGYRDSFSGANVLTF
TGCGCCAGCAGCTTAGGGTACCGGGACAGTTTCTCTGGGGCCAACGTCCTGACTTTC
>TRBV27|TRBJ2-3|few|-
CASCGRGQPTDTQYF
TGTGCCAGCTGTGGGAGAGGCCAGCCCACAGATACGCAGTATTTT
>TRBV7-3|TRBJ2-3|-|-
CASSKVGGTPTDTQYF
TGTGCCAGCAGCAAAGTGGGCGGGACTCCAACAGATACGCAGTATTTT
>TRBV7-3|TRBJ2-1|-|TRBD2
CASSSLAGGEQFF
TGTGCCAGCAGCTCACTAGCGGGTGGTGAGCAGTTCTTC
>TRBV30|TRBJ1-6|once|-
CAWRASYNSPLHF
TGTGCCTGGAGGGCCTCATATAATTCACCCCTCCACTTT
>TRBV20-1|TRBJ1-2|-|-
CSASGDTGHYGYTF
TGCAGTGCTAGTGGCGATACAGGGCACTATGGCTACACCTTC
>TRBV7-8|TRBJ1-5|-|-
CASSLAHGTQNQPQHF
TGTGCCAGCAGCTTAGCGCACGGGACACAGAATCAGCCCCAGCATTTT
>TRBV6-5|TRBJ2-7|-|-
CASSYSGSYEQYF
TGTGCCAGCAGTTACTCCGGGTCCTACGAGCAGTACTTC
>TRBV6-2/TRBV6-3|TRBJ2-7|-|TRBD2
CASSYGDSGGYEQYF
TGTGCCAGCAGTTACGGGGATAGCGGGGGATACGAGCAGTACTTC
>TRBV6-2/TRBV6-3|TRBJ1-3|-|TRBD1
CASSRTGSGNTIYF
TGTGCCAGCAGTAGGACAGGGTCTGGAAACACCATATATTTT
>TRBV5-1|TRBJ2-3|-|-
CASSLGTEGTQYF
TGCGCCAGCAGCTTGGGGACTGAAGGTACGCAGTATTTT
>TRBV30|TRBJ2-7|once|-
CAWGSSYEQYF
TGTGCCTGGGGGAGCTCCTACGAGCAGTACTTC
>TRBV30|TRBJ1-2|once|TRBD1
CAWAGNRGNYGYTF
TGTGCCTGGGCCGGGAACAGGGGGAACTATGGCTACACCTTC
>TRBV28|TRBJ1-2|-|-
CASSLSTDRYGYTF
TGTGCCAGCAGTTTATCGACAGACCGCTATGGCTACACCTTC
>TRBV27|TRBJ2-2|-|-
CASRPVGARTGELFF
TGTGCCAGCAGGCCCGTGGGGGCGAGGACCGGGGAGCTGTTTTTT
>TRBV19|TRBJ1-1|-|TRBD1
CASSPEGQSNTEAFF
TGTGCCAGTAGTCCGGAGGGACAGTCGAACACTGAAGCTTTCTTT
>TRBV5-1|TRBJ2-3|-|TRBD2
CASGTSGPTDTQYF
TGCGCCAGCGGGACTAGCGGGCCCACAGATACGCAGTATTTT
>TRBV6-2/TRBV6-3|TRBJ1-2|-|TRBD1
CASSYSGQGMYGYTF
TGTGCCAGCAGTTACTCTGGACAGGGGATGTATGGCTACACCTTC
>TRBV9|TRBJ2-1|-|-
CASSPPGKKEQFF
TGTGCCAGCAGCCCCCCAGGGAAAAAGGAACAGTTCTTC
>TRBV15|TRBJ1-1|-|-
CATSRETGNTEAFF
TGTGCCACCAGCAGAGAGACGGGAAACACTGAAGCTTTCTTT
>TRBV5-1|TRBJ1-2|-|TRBD1
CASSAGQTNYGYTF
TGCGCCAGCAGCGCGGGACAGACCAACTATGGCTACACCTTC
>TRBV27|TRBJ2-4|-|-
CASSYRQAIAKNIQYF
TGTGCCAGCAGTTACCGACAGGCAATAGCCAAAAACATTCAGTACTTC
>TRBV5-1|TRBJ1-4|-|-
CASSSQGANEKLFF
TGCGCCAGCAGCTCACAGGGTGCTAATGAAAAACTGTTTTTT
>TRBV7-2|TRBJ1-1|-|-
CASSLGGKHTEAFF
TGTGCCAGCAGCTTAGGCGGCAAGCACACTGAAGCTTTCTTT
>TRBV5-1|TRBJ1-5|-|TRBD1
CASSFGTDQPQHF
TGCGCCAGCAGCTTCGGGACAGATCAGCCCCAGCATTTT
>TRBV19|TRBJ2-3|-|-
CATHRGSSTDTQYF
TGTGCCACCCATCGGGGGTCGAGCACAGATACGCAGTATTTT
>TRBV5-1|TRBJ1-1|-|TRBD1
CASSLEGQGITEAFF
TGCGCCAGCAGCTTGGAGGGACAGGGGATCACTGAAGCTTTCTTT
>TRBV9|TRBJ1-4|-|-
CASSVQGGEKLFF
TGTGCCAGCAGCGTACAGGGAGGTGAAAAACTGTTTTTT
>TRBV18|TRBJ2-1|-|-
CASSPSAYNEQFF
TGTGCCAGCTCCCCCAGCGCCTACAATGAGCAGTTCTTC
>TRBV6-1|TRBJ2-3|-|TRBD1
CASSEDRGHTDTQYF
TGTGCCAGCAGTGAAGACAGGGGGCACACAGATACGCAGTATTTT
>TRBV28|TRBJ1-1|-|-
CASSPPGGPVKAFF
TGTGCCAGCAGTCCCCCTGGGGGCCCAGTGAAAGCTTTCTTT
>TRBV7-3|TRBJ2-1|-|TRBD1
CASSPRSGQGAPGEQFF
TGTGCCAGCAGCCCCCGTTCGGGGCAGGGGGCGCCTGGGGAGCAGTTCTTC
>TRBV7-8|TRBJ1-1|-|-
CASSLARNPNTEAFF
TGTGCCAGCAGCTTAGCGAGGAACCCGAACACTGAAGCTTTCTTT
>TRBV30|TRBJ1-2|-|TRBD1
CAWKKYRGTNYGYTF
TGTGCCTGGAAAAAATACAGGGGTACTAACTATGGCTACACCTTC
>TRBV10-1|TRBJ2-7|once|TRBD2
CASSKSGIGEQYF
TGCGCCAGCAGTAAAAGCGGGATCGGGGAGCAGTACTTC
>TRBV28|TRBJ2-3|few|TRBD2
CASSSGGDTQYF
TGTGCCAGCAGTTCCGGGGGGGATACGCAGTATTTT
>TRBV7-6|TRBJ2-7|-|TRBD1
CASSRGQGGEQYF
TGTGCCAGCAGTCGCGGACAGGGCGGCGAGCAGTACTTC
>TRBV7-2|TRBJ1-4|-|-
CASSLAGAVNEKLFF
TGTGCCAGCAGCTTAGCGGGAGCAGTCAATGAAAAACTGTTTTTT
>TRBV7-3|TRBJ2-7|-|TRBD1
CASSLFGTGNYEQYF
TGTGCCAGCAGCTTATTTGGGACAGGGAACTACGAGCAGTACTTC
>TRBV7-9|TRBJ2-1|-|-
CASSHRGHQFF
TGTGCCAGCAGTCACCGGGGTCACCAGTTCTTC